The 14 T cell receptor beta chains reported below all come from one sample, sequenced in a study of graft-versus-host responses after intestinal transplantation. No cognate antigen is known for these TCRs. The repertoire was sequenced with immunoSEQ multiplex PCR; TCRdb's copy has only in-frame clones and lacks some. The sample carries about 100,000 clones, 80% to 90% recorded once. This material consisted of unstimulated CD4+ T cells sorted from spleen or lymph node cells, taken before transplant. The receptors derive from a human donor who was the organ donor for an intestinal transplant.

This chain connects TRBV7-3 to TRBJ2-1; the match to TRBD1 covers 9 bases. The CDR3 runs 14 residues. CDR1 and CDR2 (germline): SGHTA, FQGTGA. J lost 5 bases, V lost 5 bases, and 4 bases had no gene match. In DNA form, the CDR3 reads TGTGCCAGCAGCCCAGGACAGGGGAACAATGAGCAGTTCTTC. Its translation: CASSPGQGNNEQFF.

As concerns this clone: The sample carries other DNA sequences with the same CDR3. The chain employs TRBV6-5 and TRBJ2-1, with D possibly being TRBD2 (5 bases). Germline CDR1 MNHEY, CDR2 SVGAGI. The CDR3 has 14 amino acids. The ends were cut back, 3 bases at V and 1 base at J, with 7 bases in the middle. CDR3 region: CASSYGSSYNEQFF. The CDR3 DNA is TGTGCCAGCAGTTATGGGAGTTCCTACAATGAGCAGTTCTTC.

Details on this clone: Additional DNA sequences in this sample encode the identical CDR3. The chain uses TRBV6-1 and TRBJ2-7; the match to TRBD2 covers 14 bases. The CDR3 is 15 amino acids. Germline lookup yields CDR1 MNHNS and CDR2 SASEGT. With V trimmed by 6 bases and J by 4 bases, 5 bases remained unmatched. The chain's CDR3 is CASRPGLAGAYEQYF. The CDR3 region has the DNA TGTGCCAGCAGGCCGGGACTAGCGGGAGCTTACGAGCAGTACTTC.

This clone was seen a single time. V usage is TRBV7-9 and J usage is TRBJ2-5; D ambiguous. V lost 5 bases and J lost 2, with 12 bases in between. CDR1 and CDR2 (germline): SEHNR, FQNEAQ (reference sequence). The CDR3 totals 14 residues. CDR3 in amino acids: CASSLGTAQETQYF. The CDR3 nucleotides are TGTGCCAGCAGCCTAGGAACCGCGCAAGAGACCCAGTACTTC.

The chain uses TRBV6-1 and TRBJ2-3; 11 bases fit TRBD2. V trimming: 4 bases; J trimming: 4 bases; junction bases outside the gene matches: 4. The CDR3 is 15 amino acids. Looked up from germline, CDR1 is MNHNS and CDR2 is SASEGT. CDR3: CASSARLAGPDTQYF. The CDR3 DNA reads TGTGCCAGCAGTGCCCGACTAGCGGGGCCAGATACGCAGTATTTT.

This clone occurred once. The chain combines TRBV5-1 with TRBJ2-7; TRBD1 agrees at 7 bases. J gave up 3 bases and V 0 bases, and 3 bases lay outside the gene matches. Germline-derived CDR1 and CDR2 are SGHRS and YFSETQ. The CDR3 has 14 amino acids. As DNA, the CDR3 is TGCGCCAGCAGCTTGGGACAGGGCTACTACGAGCAGTACTTC. It codes for CASSLGQGYYEQYF.

The chain has TRBV7-2 and TRBJ2-3; D gene ambiguous. Germline CDR1 is SGHTA and CDR2 is FQGNSA. The ends were cut back, 4 bases at V and 4 bases at J, with 9 bases in the middle. This CDR3 spans 13 amino acids. The CDR3 loop is CASSSYTPDTQYF. Here the CDR3 DNA reads TGTGCCAGCAGCTCCTATACGCCAGATACGCAGTATTTT.

This chain joins TRBV29-1 and TRBJ1-5; a possible D gene is TRBD1 (5 bases). The CDR3 runs to 12 residues. Trimming stripped 4 bases from V and 7 bases from J, with 11 bases between. CDR1 is SQVTM and CDR2 is ANQGSEA in the germline V gene. The CDR3 bases are TGCAGCGTTGGTGAGGGGCGCCAGCCCCAGCATTTT. Protein: CSVGEGRQPQHF.

This rearrangement joins TRBV7-8 to TRBJ2-7; D not resolved. In germline, CDR1 is SGHVS, CDR2 FQNEAQ. CDR3 length equals 14 residues. Trimming stripped 1 base from V and 9 bases from J, with 16 bases between. DNA for the CDR3: TGTGCCAGCAGCTTAGGCCCTGCTCTGGGCGGGCAGTACTTC. This codes for CASSLGPALGGQYF.

The chain carries TRBV11-2 and TRBJ1-5; D gene ambiguous. Germline CDR1 reads SGHAT; CDR2 reads FQNNGV. The CDR3 sequence is 14 residues long. Trimming removed 0 bases at V and 7 bases at J, with 10 bases between. The CDR3 loop reads CASSLDMGSQPQHF. In DNA, the CDR3 is TGTGCCAGCAGCTTAGATATGGGTAGCCAGCCCCAGCATTTT.

V usage is TRBV5-1 and J usage is TRBJ1-2, with D maybe TRBD1 (6 bases). V gave up 0 bases and J gave up 3 bases, with 6 bases separating them. Per the germline V gene, CDR1 is SGHRS and CDR2 is YFSETQ. This CDR3 has 13 amino acids. The CDR3 protein is CASSLGQDYGYTF. The CDR3 DNA follows: TGCGCCAGCAGCTTGGGACAGGACTATGGCTACACCTTC.

The rearrangement uses TRBV25-1 and TRBJ1-5; a weak D match, TRBD1 (6 bases). This CDR3 has 15 residues. V lost 3 bases to trimming and J lost 6 bases, with 15 bases between them. Germline V gene lookup returns CDR1 MGHDK and CDR2 SYGVNS. The CDR3 loop reads CASSDRTAIRQPQHF. The DNA for the CDR3 is TGTGCCAGCAGTGACAGGACAGCGATACGTCAGCCCCAGCATTTT.

This clone was found a few times. The V and J genes are TRBV9 and TRBJ1-4; TRBD1 matches at 7 bases. Per germline, CDR1 SGDLS and CDR2 YYNGEE. Germline trimming cut 4 bases from V and 6 bases from J; bases unmatched to any gene: 9. The CDR3 consists of 15 residues. CDR3 nucleotide sequence: TGTGCCAGCAGCCAGAGGGGGACAGCGGATGAAAAACTGTTTTTT. Translation: CASSQRGTADEKLFF.

To note about this clone: At the DNA level, this CDR3 is encoded by other sequences in the same sample as well. The J gene is TRBJ2-5, the V gene TRBV11-2, with TRBD1 identical over 11 bases. The CDR3 consists of 16 residues. V was clipped by 5 bases and J by 2 bases; unmatched bases: 7. CDR1 and CDR2 from the germline V gene are SGHAT and FQNNGV. CDR3 sequence: CASSMDRGRRQETQYF. Here the CDR3 DNA reads TGTGCCAGCAGCATGGACAGGGGGCGAAGACAAGAGACCCAGTACTTC.